This record looks at one T cell receptor (beta chain) sequence and its context. The antigen is not known. This entry comes from a study of T cells after yellow fever vaccination. Study observations and caveats: A faster peak, day 5 versus 15, was reached by the weaker secondary response. Reappearance after the booster was observed for most primary-vaccination clones (more than 95% CD4, over 70% CD8).

V dropped 2 bases and J dropped 6 bases, with 10 bases sitting between them. The length of the CDR3 is 13 residues. In TCRdb, the 5' RACE reads were re-called with MiXCR into one record per CDR3 protein. The repertoire holds about 510,000 distinct CDR3 sequences, with less than 25% as singletons. This specimen consisted of PBMCs, obtained more than 20 days after the first yellow fever vaccination. The receptor's source is a young man who received the YFV17D yellow fever vaccine. V gene TRBV12-3 or TRBV12-4 combines with J gene TRBJ1-1, with D possibly TRBD1 on 6 matching bases. The CDR3 DNA reads TGTGCCAGCAGTTTACAGGGGCGGGCTGAAGCTTTCTTT. It yields the protein CASSLQGRAEAFF.